This T cell receptor (beta chain) originates from a study of OX40 agonist ivuxolimab in advanced cancers. Study at large: Checkpoint inhibitors had been given previously to roughly 40% of patients. Notes on the study in general: Clonal expansion was seen in CD4+ and CD8+ blood T cells by week 6 at 0.1 to 3.0 mg/kg. Nonresponders included some who also had low normalized T-cell clonal expansion. Relative to CD4+, CD8+ T cells held more expanded clones on average.

The CDR3 sequence is 14 residues long. The germline CDR1 and CDR2 sequences are MDHEN and SYDVKM. Trimming took off 2 bases at V and 8 bases at J, with 12 bases between the two ends. Only in-frame clones appear in the TCRdb table, and some are missing; sequencing was by immunoSEQ multiplex PCR. The sample carries about 70,000 clones, roughly 89% recorded once. This clone was observed a single time. Antigen: not known. This material consisted of CD4+ or CD8+ T cells sorted from blood, taken in a trial of the OX40 agonist ivuxolimab. The receptor was derived from an adult with an advanced solid tumor such as melanoma, head and neck, liver or kidney cancer. The chain employs TRBV28 and TRBJ2-2; D gene uncertain. The CDR3: CASSLSSAGGELFF. DNA of the CDR3: TGTGCCAGCAGTTTAAGCTCGGCTGGGGGGGAGCTGTTTTTT.